This record looks at one T cell receptor beta chain sequence and its context. Its target is not known. The source of the sample is a study of beta chain features in type 1 diabetes. Study-level information: Comparable age, gender and cell yields were observed in patients relative to healthy donors.

The study's findings and limits: Patients and controls would be equally affected if PCR favored shorter templates. Patients showed naive, central memory and Treg TCRB repertoires that appeared more similar than those of healthy donors. Among patients with Type 1 diabetes, TCRB CDR3s were moderately but significantly shorter in every one of the four CD4+ subsets. In cDNA sequencing, cells with high TCR expression could be over-represented.

Expressed TCRB transcripts got sequenced, as all isolated RNA was reverse transcribed. Some clones are missing from TCRdb's copy, which holds only in-frame ones; the method was immunoSEQ multiplex PCR. The table has about 300,000 clones, approximately 13% seen once. Per germline, CDR1 SGHNT and CDR2 YYREEE (reference sequence). This CDR3 region has 17 residues. Trimming stripped 4 bases from V and 3 bases from J, with 20 bases between. Sequencing was carried out using naive CD4+ T cells from blood. The V and J genes are TRBV5-4 and TRBJ2-1, with a possible D match to TRBD1 (7 bases). This clonotype was sampled from a woman under 30 with type 1 diabetes. The CDR3 region is CASSLWVSGGLYNEQFF. The CDR3 DNA reads TGTGCCAGCAGCCTCTGGGTATCAGGGGGACTCTACAATGAGCAGTTCTTC.